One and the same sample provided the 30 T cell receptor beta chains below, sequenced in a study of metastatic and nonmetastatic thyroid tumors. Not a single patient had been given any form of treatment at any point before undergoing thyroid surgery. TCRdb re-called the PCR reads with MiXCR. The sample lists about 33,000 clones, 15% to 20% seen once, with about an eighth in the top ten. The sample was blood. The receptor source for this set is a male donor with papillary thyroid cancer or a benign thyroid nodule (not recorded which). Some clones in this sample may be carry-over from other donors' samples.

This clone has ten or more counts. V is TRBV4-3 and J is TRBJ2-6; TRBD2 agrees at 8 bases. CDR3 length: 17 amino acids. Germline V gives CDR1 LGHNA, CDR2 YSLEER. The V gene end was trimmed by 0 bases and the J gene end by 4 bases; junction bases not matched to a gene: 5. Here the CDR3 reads CASSQDGGASGANVLTF. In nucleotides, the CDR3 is TGCGCCAGCAGCCAAGACGGGGGGGCTTCAGGGGCCAACGTCCTGACTTTC.

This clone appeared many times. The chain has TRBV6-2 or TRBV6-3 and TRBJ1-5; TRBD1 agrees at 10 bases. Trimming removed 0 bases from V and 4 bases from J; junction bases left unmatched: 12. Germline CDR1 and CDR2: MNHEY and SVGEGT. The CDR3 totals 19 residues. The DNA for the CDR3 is TGTGCCAGCAGTTACTCGTCGCAACTCCCGGGACAGGGGAATCAGCCCCAGCATTTT. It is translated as CASSYSSQLPGQGNQPQHF.

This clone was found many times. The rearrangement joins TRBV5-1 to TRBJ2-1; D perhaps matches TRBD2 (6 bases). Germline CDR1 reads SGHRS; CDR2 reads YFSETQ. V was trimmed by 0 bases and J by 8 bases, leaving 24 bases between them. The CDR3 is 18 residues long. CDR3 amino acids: CASSLAVIADFNFDEQFF. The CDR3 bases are TGCGCCAGCAGCTTGGCCGTGATAGCGGACTTTAATTTCGATGAGCAGTTCTTC.

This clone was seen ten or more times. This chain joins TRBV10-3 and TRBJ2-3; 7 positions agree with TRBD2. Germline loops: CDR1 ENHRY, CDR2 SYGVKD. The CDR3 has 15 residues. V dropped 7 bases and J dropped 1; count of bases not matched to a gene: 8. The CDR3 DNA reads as TGTGCCATCACTAGAGATGGGGGGGGCACAGATACGCAGTATTTT. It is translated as CAITRDGGGTDTQYF.

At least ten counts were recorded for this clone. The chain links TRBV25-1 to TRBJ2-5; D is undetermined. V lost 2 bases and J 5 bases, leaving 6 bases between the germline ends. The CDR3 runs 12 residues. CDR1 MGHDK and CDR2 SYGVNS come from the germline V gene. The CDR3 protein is CASSEISETQYF. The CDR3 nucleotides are TGTGCCAGCAGTGAAATTTCGGAGACCCAGTACTTC.

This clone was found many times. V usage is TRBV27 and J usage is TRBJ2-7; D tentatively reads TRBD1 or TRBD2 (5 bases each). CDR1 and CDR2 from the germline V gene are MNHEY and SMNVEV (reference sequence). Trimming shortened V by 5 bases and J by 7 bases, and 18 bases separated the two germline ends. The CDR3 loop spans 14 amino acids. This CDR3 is CASSRRDGTEEQYF. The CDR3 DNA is TGTGCCAGCAGTCGAAGGGACGGGACGGAGGAGCAGTACTTC.

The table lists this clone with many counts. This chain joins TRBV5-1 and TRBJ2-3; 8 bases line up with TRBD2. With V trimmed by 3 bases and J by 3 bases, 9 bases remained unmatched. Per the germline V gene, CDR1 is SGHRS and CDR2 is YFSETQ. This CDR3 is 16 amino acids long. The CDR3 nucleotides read TGCGCCAGCAGCTCGCTAAGCGGGAGCAATACAGATACGCAGTATTTT. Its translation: CASSSLSGSNTDTQYF. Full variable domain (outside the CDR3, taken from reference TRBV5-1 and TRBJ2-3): KAGVTQTPRYLIKTRGQQVTLSCSPISGHRSVSWYQQTPGQGLQFLFEYFSETQRNKGNFPGRFSGRQFSNSRSEMNVSTLELGDSALYLCASSSLSGSNTDTQYFGPGTRLTVL.

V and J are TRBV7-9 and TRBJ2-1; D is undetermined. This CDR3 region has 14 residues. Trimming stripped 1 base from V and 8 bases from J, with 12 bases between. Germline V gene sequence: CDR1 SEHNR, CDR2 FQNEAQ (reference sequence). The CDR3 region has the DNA TGTGCCAGCAGCTTAGAGACCTCCACCGATGAGCAGTTCTTC. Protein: CASSLETSTDEQFF.

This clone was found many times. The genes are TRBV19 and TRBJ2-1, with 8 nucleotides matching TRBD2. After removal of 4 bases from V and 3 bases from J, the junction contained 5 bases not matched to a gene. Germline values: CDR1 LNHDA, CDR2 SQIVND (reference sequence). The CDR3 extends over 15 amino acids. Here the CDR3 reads CASSSELADYNEQFF. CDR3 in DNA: TGTGCCAGTAGTAGTGAACTAGCGGACTACAATGAGCAGTTCTTC.

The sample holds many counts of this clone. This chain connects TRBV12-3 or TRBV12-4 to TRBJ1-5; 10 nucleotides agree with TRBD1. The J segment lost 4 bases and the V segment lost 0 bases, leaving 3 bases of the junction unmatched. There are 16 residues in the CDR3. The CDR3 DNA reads TGTGCCAGCAGTTTAGCGCGGGACAGGGGAAATCAGCCCCAGCATTTT. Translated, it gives CASSLARDRGNQPQHF.

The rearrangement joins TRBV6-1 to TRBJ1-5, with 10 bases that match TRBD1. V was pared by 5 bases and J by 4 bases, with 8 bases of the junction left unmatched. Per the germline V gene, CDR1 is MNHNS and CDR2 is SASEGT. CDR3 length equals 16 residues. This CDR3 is CASSPSGTGVNQPQHF. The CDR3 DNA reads TGTGCCAGCAGTCCCTCCGGGACAGGGGTAAATCAGCCCCAGCATTTT.

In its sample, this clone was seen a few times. The CDR3 DNA is TGTGCCATCAGCGCCGGGACAGATAATGAAAAACTGTTTTTT. Protein sequence: CAISAGTDNEKLFF. The J gene is TRBJ1-4, the V gene TRBV10-3; TRBD1 matches at 7 bases. This CDR3 has 14 amino acids. The germline gives CDR1 ENHRY, CDR2 SYGVKD. Trimming cost V 6 bases and J 4 bases; bases outside gene matches: 5.

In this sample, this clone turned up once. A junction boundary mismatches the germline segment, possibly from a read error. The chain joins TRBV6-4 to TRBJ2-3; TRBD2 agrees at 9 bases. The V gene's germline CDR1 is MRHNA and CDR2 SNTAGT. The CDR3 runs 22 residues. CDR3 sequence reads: CATSDSGIQGLADHAPTDTQYF. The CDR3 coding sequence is TGTGCCACCAGTGACTCAGGCATCCAGGGACTAGCAGACCACGCCCCCACAGATACGCAGTATTTT.

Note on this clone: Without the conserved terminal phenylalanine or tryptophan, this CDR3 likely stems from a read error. This chain's CDR3 is CASSVGAPSTDTQYS. CDR3 DNA: TGTGCCAGCAGCGTCGGGGCGCCTAGCACAGATACGCAGTATTCT. This chain uses TRBV9 with TRBJ2-3; D is tentatively TRBD1 or TRBD2 (5 bases each). The CDR3 is 15 amino acids. V lost 2 bases, J lost 0 bases, and 10 bases lay in between. Germline CDR1 and CDR2: SGDLS and YYNGEE.

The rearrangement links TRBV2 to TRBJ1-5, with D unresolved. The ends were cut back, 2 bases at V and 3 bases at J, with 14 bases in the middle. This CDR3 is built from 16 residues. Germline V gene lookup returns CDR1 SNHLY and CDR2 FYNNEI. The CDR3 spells CASSERTASPNQPQHF. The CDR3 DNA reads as TGTGCCAGCAGTGAACGAACCGCCAGTCCCAATCAGCCCCAGCATTTT.

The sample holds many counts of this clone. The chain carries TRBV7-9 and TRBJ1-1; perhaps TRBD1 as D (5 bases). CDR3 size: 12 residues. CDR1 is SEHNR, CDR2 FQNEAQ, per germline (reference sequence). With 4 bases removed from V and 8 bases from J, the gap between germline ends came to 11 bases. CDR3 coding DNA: TGTGCCAGCAGCTCCCATGGGGCAGAAGCTTTCTTT. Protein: CASSSHGAEAFF.

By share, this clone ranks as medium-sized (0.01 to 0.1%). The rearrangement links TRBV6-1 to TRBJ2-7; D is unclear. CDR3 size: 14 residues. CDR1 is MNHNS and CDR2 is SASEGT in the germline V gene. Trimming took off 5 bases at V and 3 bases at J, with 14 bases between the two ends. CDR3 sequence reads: CASSRGQVGYEQYF. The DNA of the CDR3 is TGTGCCAGCAGTCGTGGGCAGGTCGGCTACGAGCAGTACTTC.

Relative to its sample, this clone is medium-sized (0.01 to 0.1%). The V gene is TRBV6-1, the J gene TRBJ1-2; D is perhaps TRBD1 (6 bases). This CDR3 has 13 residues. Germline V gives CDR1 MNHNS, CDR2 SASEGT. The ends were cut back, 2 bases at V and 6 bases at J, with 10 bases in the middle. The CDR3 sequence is CASSELRGNGYTF. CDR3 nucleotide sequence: TGTGCCAGCAGTGAATTAAGGGGGAATGGCTACACCTTC.

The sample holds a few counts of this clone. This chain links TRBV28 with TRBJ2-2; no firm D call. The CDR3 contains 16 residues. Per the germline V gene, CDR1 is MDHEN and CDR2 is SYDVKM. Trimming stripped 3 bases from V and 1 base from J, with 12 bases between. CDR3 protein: CASSFAGRMNTGELFF. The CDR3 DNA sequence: TGTGCCAGCAGTTTCGCAGGCAGGATGAACACCGGGGAGCTGTTTTTT.

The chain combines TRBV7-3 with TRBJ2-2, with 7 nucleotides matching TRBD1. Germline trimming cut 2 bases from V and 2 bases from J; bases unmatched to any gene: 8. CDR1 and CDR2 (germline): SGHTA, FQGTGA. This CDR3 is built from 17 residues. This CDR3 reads CASSLEPGTVNTGELFF. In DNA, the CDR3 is TGTGCCAGCAGCTTAGAACCCGGGACAGTCAACACCGGGGAGCTGTTTTTT.

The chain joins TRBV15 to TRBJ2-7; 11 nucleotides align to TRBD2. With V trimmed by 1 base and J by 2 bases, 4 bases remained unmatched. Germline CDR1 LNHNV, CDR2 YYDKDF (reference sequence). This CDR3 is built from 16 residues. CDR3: CATSRAASGGTYEQYF. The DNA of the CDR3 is TGTGCCACCAGCAGAGCGGCTAGCGGGGGGACCTACGAGCAGTACTTC.

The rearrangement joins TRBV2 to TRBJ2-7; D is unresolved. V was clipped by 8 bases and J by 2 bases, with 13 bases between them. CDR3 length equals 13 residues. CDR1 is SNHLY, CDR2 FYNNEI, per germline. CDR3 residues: CASRPLGPYEQYF. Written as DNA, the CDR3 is TGTGCCAGCCGGCCTCTAGGACCCTACGAGCAGTACTTC.

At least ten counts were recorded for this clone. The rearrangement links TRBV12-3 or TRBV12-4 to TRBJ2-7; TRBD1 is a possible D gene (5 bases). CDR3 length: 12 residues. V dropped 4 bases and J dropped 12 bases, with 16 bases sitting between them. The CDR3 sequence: CASSSATGIRYF. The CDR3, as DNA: TGTGCCAGCAGTTCGGCCACAGGAATTCGGTACTTC.

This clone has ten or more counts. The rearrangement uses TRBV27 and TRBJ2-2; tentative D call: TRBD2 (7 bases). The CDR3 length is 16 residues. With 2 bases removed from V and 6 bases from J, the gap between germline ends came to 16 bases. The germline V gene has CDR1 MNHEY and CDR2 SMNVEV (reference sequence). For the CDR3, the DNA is TGTGCCAGCAGTTTAACGGGGGGCGCGGGGGCCGGGGAGCTGTTTTTT. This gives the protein CASSLTGGAGAGELFF.

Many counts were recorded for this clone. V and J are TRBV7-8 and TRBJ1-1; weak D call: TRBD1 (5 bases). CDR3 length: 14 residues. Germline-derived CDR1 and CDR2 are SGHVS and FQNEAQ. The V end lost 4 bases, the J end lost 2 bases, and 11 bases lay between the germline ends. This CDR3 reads CASSSGTSNTEAFF. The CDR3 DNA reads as TGTGCCAGCAGCTCCGGGACGTCTAACACTGAAGCTTTCTTT.

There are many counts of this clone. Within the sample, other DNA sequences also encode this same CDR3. CDR3 region: CASRKHREQPQHF. CDR3 in DNA: TGTGCCAGCAGGAAACACAGGGAGCAGCCCCAGCATTTT. The chain uses TRBV28 and TRBJ1-5; a weak D match, TRBD1 (6 bases). The CDR3 is 13 residues long. Germline CDR1 is MDHEN and CDR2 is SYDVKM. Trimming cost V 6 bases and J 7 bases, with 13 bases left between them.

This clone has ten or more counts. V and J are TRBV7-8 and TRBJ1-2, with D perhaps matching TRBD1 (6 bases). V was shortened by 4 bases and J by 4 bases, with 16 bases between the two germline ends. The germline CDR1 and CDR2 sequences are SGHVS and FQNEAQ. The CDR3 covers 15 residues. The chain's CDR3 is CASSSRDRLVYGYTF. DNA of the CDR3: TGTGCCAGCAGCTCAAGAGACAGGCTCGTCTATGGCTACACCTTC.

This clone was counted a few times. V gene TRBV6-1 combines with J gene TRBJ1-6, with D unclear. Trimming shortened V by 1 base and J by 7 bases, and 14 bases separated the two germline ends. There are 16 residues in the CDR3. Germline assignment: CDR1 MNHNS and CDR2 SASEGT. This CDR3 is CASSEDPLGGNSPLHF. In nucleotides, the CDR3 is TGTGCCAGCAGTGAAGATCCTCTGGGAGGGAATTCACCCCTCCACTTT.

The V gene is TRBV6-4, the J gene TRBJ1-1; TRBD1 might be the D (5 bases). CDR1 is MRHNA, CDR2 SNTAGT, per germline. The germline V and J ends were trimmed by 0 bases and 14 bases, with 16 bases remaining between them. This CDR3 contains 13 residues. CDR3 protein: CASSDSDNTEEFF. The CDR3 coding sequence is TGTGCCAGCAGTGACTCGGACAACACTGAAGAGTTCTTT.

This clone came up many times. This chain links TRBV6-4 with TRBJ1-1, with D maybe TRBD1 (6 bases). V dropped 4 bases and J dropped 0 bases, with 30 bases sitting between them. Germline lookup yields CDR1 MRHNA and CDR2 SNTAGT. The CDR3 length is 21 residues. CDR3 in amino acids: CASSGIPGQGWSGAMNTEAFF. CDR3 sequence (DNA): TGTGCCAGCAGTGGGATCCCGGGACAAGGGTGGAGCGGAGCCATGAACACTGAAGCTTTCTTT.